The 21 T cell receptor beta chains below come from one sample, sequenced in a study of patients and donors after allogeneic stem cell transplantation (dated by TCRdb to 2020 to 2022). The library was obtained by RT-PCR. TCRdb records NextSeq 550 as the sequencer. TCRdb cleaned the public reads at Q25 with fastp, built clones with MiXCR and kept in-frame beta chains. Duplicate CDR3 protein sequences are folded into a single record with the most common DNA and genes. Here the sample has some 880,000 distinct CDR3 sequences; roughly 18% occur a single time. The ten most abundant clones make up approximately 5.9% of the sample. Sequenced: blood, either unsorted or a sorted T cell fraction (not recorded which). The receptors derive from a human donor who was either an allogeneic HSCT recipient or a stem cell or donor lymphocyte infusion donor (not recorded which). It is not recorded whose cells these are; they may come from a transplant donor.

The table lists this clonotype with a few counts. The chain couples TRBV4-3 to TRBJ1-1, with TRBD1 as a possible D gene (6 bases). This CDR3 is built from 15 residues. Between the trimmed V and J ends, which lost 3 bases and 2 bases, there was a span of 13 bases. The V gene's germline CDR1 is LGHNA and CDR2 YSLEER. CDR3 in amino acids: CASSHGGGRNTEAFF. The CDR3, as DNA: TGCGCCAGCAGCCATGGAGGGGGAAGAAACACTGAAGCTTTCTTT.

The V and J genes are TRBV6-5 and TRBJ2-6; D might be TRBD2 (5 bases). From germline, CDR1 is MNHEY and CDR2 SVGAGI. V dropped 1 base and J dropped 0 bases, with 13 bases sitting between them. This CDR3 spans 18 amino acids. CDR3 sequence reads: CASSYFGGRLSGANVLTF. The DNA of the CDR3 is TGTGCCAGCAGTTACTTTGGAGGACGGCTCTCTGGGGCCAACGTCCTGACTTTC.

This rearrangement joins TRBV20-1 to TRBJ1-5, with 7 bases matching TRBD1. CDR1 is DFQATT and CDR2 is SNEGSKA in the germline V gene (reference sequence). V lost 6 bases to trimming and J lost 4 bases; unmatched junction nucleotides: 9. CDR3 length equals 14 residues. CDR3 sequence: CSAVDRVGNQPQHF. CDR3 nucleotide sequence: TGCAGTGCCGTAGACAGGGTTGGGAATCAGCCCCAGCATTTT.

The table lists this clonotype with a few counts. The genes are TRBV5-5 and TRBJ2-7; D is unclear. The CDR3 has 16 residues. Germline CDR1 SGHKS, CDR2 YYEKEE (reference sequence). Trimming took 0 bases from V and 5 from J, leaving 18 bases between them. CDR3 in amino acids: CASSLAVRLQGNEQYF. The DNA for the CDR3 is TGTGCCAGCAGCTTGGCCGTGCGACTCCAAGGAAACGAGCAGTACTTC.

The J gene is TRBJ2-7, the V gene TRBV5-1, with D possibly being TRBD1 (6 bases). The germline CDR1 and CDR2 sequences are SGHRS and YFSETQ. Trimming took off 0 bases at V and 1 base at J, with 11 bases between the two ends. The CDR3 consists of 15 residues. This CDR3 is CASSLEGTTSYEQYF. The CDR3 DNA is TGCGCCAGCAGCTTGGAAGGGACAACTTCCTACGAGCAGTACTTC.

In DNA form, the CDR3 reads TGTGCCAGCAGTTTATGGGGGAGGGCTTACGAGCAGTACTTC. It specifies CASSLWGRAYEQYF. The J gene is TRBJ2-7, the V gene TRBV27; TRBD2 aligns across 7 bases. CDR1 is MNHEY and CDR2 is SMNVEV in the germline V gene (reference sequence). The CDR3 sequence is 14 residues long. Trimming took 1 base from V and 4 from J; bases not matched to a gene: 4.

The chain joins TRBV15 to TRBJ2-5; D is possibly TRBD1 (7 bases). This CDR3 region has 16 residues. V dropped 6 bases and J dropped 3 bases, with 20 bases sitting between them. Germline V gene data show CDR1 as LNHNV and CDR2 as YYDKDF (reference sequence). CDR3 amino acids: CATRTRQFRGEETQYF. The CDR3 coding sequence is TGTGCCACCAGAACAAGACAATTCAGGGGGGAAGAGACCCAGTACTTC.

The chain combines TRBV20-1 with TRBJ1-6; tentatively, D is TRBD1 (6 bases). CDR1 and CDR2 (germline): DFQATT, SNEGSKA (reference sequence). The V gene lost 5 bases and the J gene lost 9 bases, with 8 bases spanning the gap. The length of the CDR3 is 11 residues. In nucleotides, the CDR3 is TGCAGTGCTGGGGGCGTTTCACCCCTCCACTTT. This sequence encodes CSAGGVSPLHF.

The V call is TRBV3-1, the J call TRBJ2-7; TRBD2 aligns across 11 bases. J gave up 6 bases and V 4 bases, and 11 bases lay outside the gene matches. This CDR3 comprises 16 residues. CDR1 is LGHDT, CDR2 YNNKEL, per germline (reference sequence). The CDR3 nucleotides read TGTGCCAGCAGCCCGCGCGGGGGTAGCGGGAGGGCCGAGCAGTACTTC. Its translation: CASSPRGGSGRAEQYF.

There are many counts of this clonotype. V usage is TRBV29-1 and J usage is TRBJ1-1; no clear D gene. Trimming stripped 4 bases from V and 1 base from J, with 7 bases between. This CDR3 has 12 residues. Germline CDR1 SQVTM, CDR2 ANQGSEA. CDR3 loop: CSVVQGNTEAFF. Here the CDR3 DNA reads TGCAGCGTTGTGCAAGGGAACACTGAAGCTTTCTTT.

The chain carries TRBV18 and TRBJ1-2, with TRBD1 matching 7 bases. The V gene's germline CDR1 is KGHSH and CDR2 LQKENI. There are 12 residues in the CDR3. The V and J ends lost 7 bases and 4 bases, in that order; junction bases with no gene match: 3. Here the CDR3 reads CASYRDSYGYTF. The DNA for the CDR3 is TGTGCCAGCTACAGGGACAGCTATGGCTACACCTTC.

This clonotype was seen a few times. V gene TRBV30 combines with J gene TRBJ1-1; D is undetermined. This CDR3 is built from 10 residues. With 5 bases removed from V and 9 bases from J, the gap between germline ends came to 10 bases. Germline V CDR1 and CDR2: GTSNPN, SVGIG (reference sequence). The CDR3 protein is CAWRTVKAFF. The CDR3 nucleotides are TGTGCCTGGCGAACGGTTAAAGCTTTCTTT.

The chain is built from TRBV12-3 or TRBV12-4 and TRBJ2-5; 8 positions match TRBD2. The junction had 7 bases not matched to a gene; V was cut back by 6 bases and J by 4 bases. The CDR3 consists of 14 residues. The CDR3 DNA sequence: TGTGCCAGCAGCCCCGCCGGGGGGGTAGAGACCCAGTACTTC. Protein product: CASSPAGGVETQYF.

CDR3 nucleotide sequence: TGTGCCACCAGCAGAGATCGGATTAGCGGGAGCACCTACGAGCAGTACTTC. This gives the protein CATSRDRISGSTYEQYF. The gene calls are TRBV15 and TRBJ2-7, with TRBD2 identical over 9 bases. J gave up 2 bases and V 0 bases, and 8 bases lay outside the gene matches. Germline assignment: CDR1 LNHNV and CDR2 YYDKDF (reference sequence). The CDR3 is made up of 17 amino acids. The complete variable domain, with remaining parts taken from reference TRBV15 and TRBJ2-7, reads DAMVIQNPRYQVTQFGKPVTLSCSQTLNHNVMYWYQQKSSQAPKLLFHYYDKDFNNEADTPDNFQSRRPNTSFCFLDIRSPGLGDTAMYLCATSRDRISGSTYEQYFGPGTRLTVT.

The V gene is TRBV5-1, the J gene TRBJ2-7, with a possible D match to TRBD2 (5 bases). V gave up 1 base and J gave up 1 base, with 12 bases separating them. The CDR3 is made up of 15 amino acids. CDR1 is SGHRS and CDR2 is YFSETQ in the germline V gene. The CDR3 DNA is TGCGCCAGCAGCTTGCTGGCGGGCCTTTCCTACGAGCAGTACTTC. It translates to CASSLLAGLSYEQYF.

This clonotype appeared a few times. The genes are TRBV6-5 and TRBJ2-1; D is uncertain. CDR3 length: 14 amino acids. V lost 3 bases to trimming and J lost 8 bases, with 14 bases between them. Germline V gene lookup returns CDR1 MNHEY and CDR2 SVGAGI. The CDR3 region has the DNA TGTGCCAGCAGTTATGCGATCGGTGGGGATGAGCAGTTCTTC. Amino acids: CASSYAIGGDEQFF.

Regarding this clonotype: This sequence may be a read error, since a much larger clone differs from it by one base. V is TRBV24-1 and J is TRBJ2-3; D gene uncertain. This CDR3 has 11 residues. Trimming took 9 bases from V and 4 from J, leaving 7 bases between them. The germline V gene has CDR1 KGHDR and CDR2 SFDVKD. The CDR3 reads CATGQADTQYF. The CDR3 DNA is TGTGCCACCGGCCAGGCAGATACGCAGTATTTT.

This clonotype was found a few times. This chain connects TRBV10-3 to TRBJ2-3; a possible D gene is TRBD1 (6 bases). V lost 2 bases and J 1 base, leaving 13 bases between the germline ends. This CDR3 has 16 residues. Looked up from germline, CDR1 is ENHRY and CDR2 is SYGVKD. The CDR3 sequence is CAISENSDRRTDTQYF. The CDR3 DNA reads as TGTGCCATCAGTGAGAACTCGGACAGACGCACAGATACGCAGTATTTT.

This clonotype came up many times. The chain combines TRBV5-1 with TRBJ1-4; possible D gene TRBD1, 5 bases. The germline V gene has CDR1 SGHRS and CDR2 YFSETQ. CDR3 length equals 15 residues. V was clipped by 10 bases and J by 8 bases, with 24 bases between them. The CDR3 DNA sequence: TGCGCCCTTGACCAGGGAAAGACTCGCAAGGAAAAACTGTTTTTT. The encoded protein is CALDQGKTRKEKLFF.

The chain carries TRBV4-1 and TRBJ1-2; weak D call: TRBD1 (5 bases). From germline, CDR1 is MGHRA and CDR2 YSYEKL. The V end was cut by 0 bases, the J end by 4 bases, with 9 bases between. This CDR3 is built from 14 residues. CDR3 in amino acids: CASSQEQARYGYTF. In DNA form, the CDR3 reads TGCGCCAGCAGCCAAGAACAGGCCCGCTATGGCTACACCTTC.

In this sample, this clonotype turned up once. The chain combines TRBV2 with TRBJ2-2, with a weak D call TRBD2 (6 bases). V gave up 7 bases and J gave up 0 bases, with 15 bases separating them. CDR1 and CDR2 from the germline V gene are SNHLY and FYNNEI. The CDR3 spans 16 residues. The CDR3 DNA is TGTGCCAGCACCCGAAGGAGGGTTTCGAACACCGGGGAGCTGTTTTTT. Translating gives CASTRRRVSNTGELFF.